Reported below is one T cell receptor (beta chain). Its antigen is undetermined. Germline values: CDR1 SGHVS, CDR2 FQNEAQ. The V gene lost 5 bases and the J gene lost 0 bases, with 16 bases spanning the gap. There are 16 residues in the CDR3. The repertoire was sequenced with immunoSEQ multiplex PCR; TCRdb's copy has only in-frame clones and lacks some. The data contain tens of thousands of clones, over 60% of them singletons. The sample comes from a study of T cell responses to AZD1222 COVID-19 vaccine. Study-wide results and limits: The peak T cell response came first, and repertoires were sampled only after it. Clonal diversity may have been underestimated, and the donors were mostly white British, with more females than males. When two AZD1222 doses had been given, Spike-specific TCR breadth and depth rose. Seropositive AZD1222 recipients at baseline numbered only five to seven.

V is TRBV7-8 and J is TRBJ2-5; D is perhaps TRBD2 (6 bases). This TCR was sampled from an adult who received the MenACWY meningococcal vaccine as a control. Material: peripheral blood, obtained 28 days after the second dose of the MenACWY control vaccine. CDR3: CASSKWGSGYQETQYF. In nucleotides, the CDR3 is TGTGCCAGCAGCAAATGGGGTAGCGGTTACCAAGAGACCCAGTACTTC.